A selection of T cell receptor beta chains follows, all from one sample in a study of molecular identifiers for immune sequencing clone quantification. TCRdb ran MiXCR on the PCR reads and lists one entry per CDR3 protein. The table lists over 600,000 distinct CDR3 sequences, 15% to 20% of them singletons. Specimen: naive CD8+ T cells from blood, with Jurkat cell RNA spiked in. These receptors came from a human donor in good health. Some libraries in this study had Jurkat cell RNA spiked in. Both conserved end residues are part of each CDR3. D genes are given only for firm matches. The listing skips clone size in some rows; elsewhere it reads once, few, many or a size class.

j_call v_call clone_size d_call cdr3_aa cdr3_nt
TRBJ2-7 TRBV4-3 - - CASSQRRTMVYEQYF TGCGCCAGCAGCCAACGCCGGACAATGGTCTACGAGCAGTACTTC
TRBJ2-2 TRBV6-2/TRBV6-3 many - CASRPSNTGELFF TGTGCCAGCAGACCTAGTAACACCGGGGAGCTGTTTTTT
TRBJ1-4 TRBV6-6 - - CASSHTGFDEKLFF TGTGCCAGCAGTCATACAGGTTTCGATGAAAAACTGTTTTTT
TRBJ2-5 TRBV23-1 many TRBD1 CASSRGDRGFQYF TGCGCCAGCAGTCGAGGGGACAGGGGGTTCCAGTACTTC
TRBJ2-7 TRBV6-6 many TRBD1 CASRTGGLYEQYF TGTGCCAGCAGAACAGGGGGCTTGTACGAGCAGTACTTC
TRBJ1-1 TRBV12-2 few - CASRLNGVGEAFF TGTGCAAGTCGCTTAAATGGAGTGGGTGAAGCTTTCTTT
TRBJ2-1 TRBV7-2 many TRBD2 CASSLVTSGEQFF TGTGCCAGCAGCTTAGTAACTAGCGGGGAGCAGTTCTTC
TRBJ2-7 TRBV4-2 few TRBD2 CASSQDLVGLAGAYEQYF TGTGCCAGCAGCCAAGATCTAGTTGGGCTAGCGGGAGCTTACGAGCAGTACTTC
TRBJ2-3 TRBV9 many TRBD2 CASSVPTSGSSDTQYF TGTGCCAGCAGCGTACCCACTAGCGGGAGTAGCGATACGCAGTATTTT
TRBJ2-3 TRBV7-2 many TRBD1 CASSLVTGGTDTQYF TGTGCCAGCAGCTTAGTAACAGGGGGCACAGATACGCAGTATTTT
TRBJ2-3 TRBV12-3/TRBV12-4 many TRBD1 CASSHWTGTSTDTQYF TGTGCCAGCAGTCACTGGACAGGGACTAGCACAGATACGCAGTATTTT
TRBJ2-3 TRBV4-1 many - CASSQFAAGTSSTDTQYF TGCGCCAGCAGCCAATTTGCGGCCGGGACAAGCAGCACAGATACGCAGTATTTT
TRBJ1-1 TRBV19 - - CASSILGERTEAFF TGTGCCAGTAGTATATTAGGGGAAAGGACTGAAGCTTTCTTT
TRBJ2-4 TRBV2 many - CAARGRIQYF TGTGCCGCTCGGGGCCGCATTCAGTACTTC
TRBJ2-7 TRBV7-2 many - CASSLVLRGADEQYF TGTGCCAGCAGCTTAGTTCTTCGGGGGGCGGACGAGCAGTACTTC
TRBJ2-7 TRBV20-1 many TRBD2 CSARASGGASYEQYF TGCAGTGCTAGAGCGAGCGGGGGCGCTTCCTACGAGCAGTACTTC
TRBJ2-6 TRBV28 many - CASIHWRLGGANVLTF TGTGCCAGCATCCACTGGCGGTTGGGAGGGGCCAACGTCCTGACTTTC
TRBJ2-7 TRBV20-1 many - CSARARGLHEQYF TGCAGTGCTAGGGCCCGGGGGCTACACGAGCAGTACTTC
TRBJ1-1 TRBV3-1 many - CASSQGPHEWPNTEAFF TGTGCCAGCAGCCAAGGTCCCCATGAGTGGCCGAACACTGAAGCTTTCTTT
TRBJ1-1 TRBV20-1 many - CSARDFEDTEAFF TGCAGTGCTAGGGACTTTGAGGACACTGAAGCTTTCTTT
TRBJ1-5 TRBV19 few TRBD1 CASSMMTGGFEPQHF TGTGCCAGTAGTATGATGACAGGGGGTTTTGAGCCCCAGCATTTT
TRBJ2-7 TRBV6-1 few TRBD2 CASIGWGGEQYF TGTGCCAGCATAGGTTGGGGGGGCGAGCAGTACTTC
TRBJ2-7 TRBV5-1 many - CASSLSRGGEQYF TGCGCCAGCAGCTTGTCCCGGGGCGGCGAGCAGTACTTC
TRBJ1-1 TRBV9 many - CASSVYPSGAAFF TGTGCCAGCAGCGTTTACCCCTCCGGAGCGGCTTTCTTT
TRBJ2-7 TRBV6-2/TRBV6-3 - TRBD1 CASGYPGQYEQYF TGTGCCAGCGGTTACCCGGGACAGTACGAGCAGTACTTC
TRBJ2-1 TRBV12-5 few - CASGLVLEGSSYNEQFF TGTGCTAGTGGTTTGGTACTTGAGGGGAGCTCCTACAATGAGCAGTTCTTC
TRBJ2-1 TRBV10-3 few - CAISVEAYNEQFF TGTGCCATCAGTGTAGAAGCTTACAATGAGCAGTTCTTC
TRBJ1-1 TRBV10-3 - TRBD1 CAVSEGQGVTEAFF TGTGCCGTCAGCGAGGGTCAGGGGGTTACTGAAGCTTTCTTT
TRBJ1-4 TRBV5-8 few - CASSLPGDGLTNEKLFF TGTGCCAGCAGCTTACCAGGGGACGGATTAACTAATGAAAAACTGTTTTTT
TRBJ1-5 TRBV12-3/TRBV12-4 many - CASTLGYSNQPQHF TGTGCCAGCACCTTGGGGTATAGCAATCAGCCCCAGCATTTT
TRBJ1-1 TRBV6-2/TRBV6-3 many - CASSYSAVVAFF TGTGCCAGCAGTTACTCGGCAGTTGTGGCTTTCTTT
TRBJ2-2 TRBV5-8 few TRBD1 CASSPQGASTGELFF TGTGCCAGCAGCCCACAGGGGGCGAGCACCGGGGAGCTGTTTTTT
TRBJ2-7 TRBV10-3 many TRBD1 CATGGTGGFEQYF TGTGCCACAGGAGGGACAGGGGGTTTCGAGCAGTACTTC
TRBJ1-1 TRBV20-1 many - CSARDGGGLNTEAFF TGCAGTGCTAGAGACGGGGGGGGCTTGAACACTGAAGCTTTCTTT
TRBJ2-7 TRBV10-3 many - CAISESLQSSYEQYF TGTGCCATCAGTGAGTCCTTACAGTCCTCCTACGAGCAGTACTTC
TRBJ1-6 TRBV4-3 few - CASSPTGWNSPLHF TGCGCCAGCAGCCCCACAGGGTGGAATTCACCCCTCCACTTT
TRBJ1-1 TRBV27 many - CASRPAIAPWAEAFF TGTGCCAGCAGACCCGCAATAGCACCATGGGCCGAAGCTTTCTTT
TRBJ2-5 TRBV5-6 - - CASSLGGEESQYF TGTGCCAGCAGCTTGGGGGGGGAAGAGAGCCAGTACTTC
TRBJ2-7 TRBV14 many - CASSQEGSYEQYF TGTGCCAGCAGCCAAGAAGGCAGCTACGAGCAGTACTTC
TRBJ2-7 TRBV9 few TRBD2 CASSVARTRSDEQYF TGTGCCAGCAGCGTAGCGAGGACTAGATCAGACGAGCAGTACTTC
TRBJ2-2 TRBV19 few - CASSISTRGRAGELFF TGTGCCAGTAGTATTAGCACTCGGGGCCGGGCCGGGGAGCTGTTTTTT
TRBJ2-7 TRBV20-1 many - CSGTHGGYEQYF TGCAGTGGGACCCACGGGGGCTACGAGCAGTACTTC